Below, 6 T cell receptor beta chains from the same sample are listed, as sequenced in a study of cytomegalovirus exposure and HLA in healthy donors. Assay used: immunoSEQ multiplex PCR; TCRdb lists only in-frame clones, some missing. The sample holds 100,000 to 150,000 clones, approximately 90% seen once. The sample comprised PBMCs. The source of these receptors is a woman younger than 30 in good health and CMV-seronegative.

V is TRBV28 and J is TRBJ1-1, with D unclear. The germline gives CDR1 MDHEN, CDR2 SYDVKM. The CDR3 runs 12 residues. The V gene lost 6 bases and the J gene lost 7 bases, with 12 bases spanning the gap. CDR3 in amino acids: CASSPPAGEAFF. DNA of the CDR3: TGTGCCAGCAGCCCCCCCGCGGGTGAAGCTTTCTTT. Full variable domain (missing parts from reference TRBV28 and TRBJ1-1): DVKVTQSSRYLVKRTGEKVFLECVQDMDHENMFWYRQDPGLGLRLIYFSYDVKMKEKGDIPEGYSVSREKKERFSLILESASTNQTSMYLCASSPPAGEAFFGQGTRLTVV.

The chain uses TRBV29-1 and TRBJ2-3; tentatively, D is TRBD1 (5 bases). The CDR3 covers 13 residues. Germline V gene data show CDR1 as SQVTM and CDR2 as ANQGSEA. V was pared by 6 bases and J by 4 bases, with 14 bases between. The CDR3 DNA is TGCAGCGTCCCTAAGGGGTCCCCAGATACGCAGTATTTT. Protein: CSVPKGSPDTQYF.

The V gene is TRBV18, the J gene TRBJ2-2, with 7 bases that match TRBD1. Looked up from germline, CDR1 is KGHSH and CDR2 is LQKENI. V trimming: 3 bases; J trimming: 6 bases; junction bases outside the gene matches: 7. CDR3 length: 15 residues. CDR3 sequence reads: CASSPDRTRAGELFF. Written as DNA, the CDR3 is TGTGCCAGCTCACCGGACAGGACGAGGGCCGGGGAGCTGTTTTTT.

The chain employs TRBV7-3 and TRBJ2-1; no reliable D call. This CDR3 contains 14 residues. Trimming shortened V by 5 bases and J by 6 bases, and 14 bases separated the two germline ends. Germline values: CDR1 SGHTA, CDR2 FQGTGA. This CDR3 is CASSPSPPSNEQFF. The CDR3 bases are TGTGCCAGCAGCCCCTCCCCCCCGAGCAATGAGCAGTTCTTC.

In nucleotides, the CDR3 is TGTGCCAGCCGAACAGGAGTAGATGGCTACACCTTC. Its translation is CASRTGVDGYTF. The chain has TRBV2 and TRBJ1-2; a weak D match, TRBD1 (5 bases). Germline CDR1 is SNHLY and CDR2 is FYNNEI. Trimming left V 8 bases short and J 6 bases short, with 13 bases between. This CDR3 is built from 12 residues.

Here the CDR3 reads CASSPPEVAKNIQYF. The CDR3 DNA sequence: TGTGCCAGCAGTCCCCCCGAGGTGGCCAAAAACATTCAGTACTTC. The gene calls are TRBV28 and TRBJ2-4; D gene unclear. V was pared by 5 bases and J by 1 base, with 12 bases between. Germline V CDR1 and CDR2: MDHEN, SYDVKM. CDR3 length: 15 residues.